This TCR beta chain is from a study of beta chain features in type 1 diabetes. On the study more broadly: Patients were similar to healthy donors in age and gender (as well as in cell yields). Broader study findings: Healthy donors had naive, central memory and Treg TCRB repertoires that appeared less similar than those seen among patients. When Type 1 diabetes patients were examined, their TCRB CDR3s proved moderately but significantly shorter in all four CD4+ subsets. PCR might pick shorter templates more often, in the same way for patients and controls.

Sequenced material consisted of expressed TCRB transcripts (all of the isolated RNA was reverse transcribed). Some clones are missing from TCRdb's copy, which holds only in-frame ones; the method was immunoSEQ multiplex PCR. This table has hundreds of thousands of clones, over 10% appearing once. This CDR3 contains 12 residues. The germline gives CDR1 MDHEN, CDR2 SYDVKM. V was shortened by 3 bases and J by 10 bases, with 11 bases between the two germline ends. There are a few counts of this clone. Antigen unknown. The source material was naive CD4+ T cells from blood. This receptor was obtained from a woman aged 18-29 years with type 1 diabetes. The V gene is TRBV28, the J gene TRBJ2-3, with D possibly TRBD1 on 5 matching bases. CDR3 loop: CASSLLGPAQYF. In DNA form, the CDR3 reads TGTGCCAGCAGTTTGTTGGGGCCGGCGCAGTATTTT.